This T cell receptor (beta chain) was sequenced during a study of identical twins. Broader study findings: Cord blood's abundant beta clonotypes had fewer insertions, unlike memory repertoires. Because invariant MAIT and iNKT cells could be present, zero-insertion analyses could be partly confounded.

Of note for this clonotype: Its antigen remains unknown.

Unique molecular identifiers were in the cDNA, with template-switch universal primer binding. Using its own MiXCR run on the 5' RACE reads, TCRdb lists one record per CDR3 protein. The data hold around 450,000 distinct CDR3 sequences, with 12% to 15% observed a single time. Germline values: CDR1 DFQATT, CDR2 SNEGSKA (reference sequence). This CDR3 region has 14 residues. Trimming cost V 5 bases and J 0 bases, with 13 bases left between them. In addition, the sample was reused for a study of yellow fever vaccine responses in identical twins.

The clonotype was recovered from a woman between 18 and 30 years old in good health. Sample: CD4+ T cells sorted from blood. This chain joins TRBV20-1 and TRBJ2-5, with D perhaps TRBD1 (7 bases). The CDR3 spells CSARRRGHQETQYF. The CDR3 DNA follows: TGCAGTGCTCGTAGGAGGGGGCACCAAGAGACCCAGTACTTC.